These 19 T cell receptor beta chains share one sample of origin, sequenced in a study of blood T cell repertoires in COVID-19. Some clones are missing from TCRdb's copy, which holds only in-frame ones; the method was immunoSEQ multiplex PCR. The sample yields around 150,000 clones, around 80% seen once. Sample: peripheral blood. All receptors come from a man aged 55 to 70 with active or convalescent COVID-19.

The J gene is TRBJ1-4, the V gene TRBV18; D gene unclear. The V end lost 0 bases, the J end lost 2 bases, and 19 bases lay between the germline ends. The CDR3 sequence is 19 residues long. CDR1 and CDR2 from the germline V gene are KGHSH and LQKENI. The CDR3 DNA is TGTGCCAGCTCACCACCGTCGGGCCGATTTAGAGGGACTAATGAAAAACTGTTTTTT. This encodes CASSPPSGRFRGTNEKLFF.

This clone was counted a few times. The chain has TRBV28 and TRBJ1-3, with D perhaps matching TRBD1 (5 bases). The CDR3 runs to 17 residues. V dropped 5 bases and J dropped 0 bases, with 17 bases sitting between them. Germline V gene sequence: CDR1 MDHEN, CDR2 SYDVKM. The CDR3 coding sequence is TGTGCCAGCAGTCAGCCCAGGGCGCCAAACTCTGGAAACACCATATATTTT. Encoded protein: CASSQPRAPNSGNTIYF. The full variable domain, rest sourced from reference TRBV28 and TRBJ1-3, is DVKVTQSSRYLVKRTGEKVFLECVQDMDHENMFWYRQDPGLGLRLIYFSYDVKMKEKGDIPEGYSVSREKKERFSLILESASTNQTSMYLCASSQPRAPNSGNTIYFGEGSWLTVV.

There are many counts of this clone. V is TRBV11-2 and J is TRBJ2-7; 9 nucleotides match TRBD2. Germline V gene sequence: CDR1 SGHAT, CDR2 FQNNGV. The CDR3 length is 15 residues. The V segment lost 2 bases and the J segment 7 bases; nucleotides outside the gene matches: 9. The DNA for the CDR3 is TGTGCCAGCAGCTTAAATTTAGCGGGGGCCGCAGAGCAGTACTTC. Its protein is CASSLNLAGAAEQYF.

In the case of this clone: Different DNA sequences within this sample yield the same CDR3. The V gene is TRBV19, the J gene TRBJ2-7; tentative D call: TRBD2 (6 bases). Trimming stripped 1 base from V and 4 bases from J, with 8 bases between. CDR1 is LNHDA and CDR2 is SQIVND in the germline V gene (reference sequence). The length of the CDR3 is 13 residues. The CDR3 protein is CASSIGRGYEQYF. CDR3 DNA: TGTGCCAGTAGTATAGGGAGGGGATACGAGCAGTACTTC.

This clone has a handful of counts. V is TRBV19 and J is TRBJ2-5; 8 nucleotides align to TRBD1. CDR3 length: 16 amino acids. Losses at the gene ends were 3 bases for V and 1 base for J; bases not matched to a gene: 7. Germline lookup yields CDR1 LNHDA and CDR2 SQIVND (reference sequence). The CDR3 here is CASSMGSGQAQETQYF. In DNA form, the CDR3 reads TGTGCCAGTAGTATGGGTTCGGGACAGGCCCAAGAGACCCAGTACTTC.

The chain recombines TRBV6-2 or TRBV6-3 with TRBJ1-1; D gene unclear. This CDR3 has 13 amino acids. V lost 6 bases and J lost 4, with 12 bases in between. Germline loops: CDR1 MNHEY, CDR2 SVGEGT. CDR3 nucleotide sequence: TGTGCCAGCAGCCCAAACACGGGCACTGAAGCTTTCTTT. It encodes CASSPNTGTEAFF.

The chain employs TRBV11-1 and TRBJ2-1; TRBD2 agrees at 9 bases. The germline gives CDR1 SGHAT, CDR2 FQDESV (reference sequence). The junction had 5 bases not matched to a gene; V was cut back by 5 bases and J by 0 bases. The CDR3 has 16 residues. As DNA, the CDR3 is TGTGCCAGCAGCATTAGCGGGGGCTTCTCCTACAATGAGCAGTTCTTC. Residues: CASSISGGFSYNEQFF.

V gene TRBV28 combines with J gene TRBJ2-3; TRBD2 agrees at 11 bases. CDR3 length: 16 residues. J lost 6 bases, V lost 5 bases, and 10 bases had no gene match. Germline values: CDR1 MDHEN, CDR2 SYDVKM. CDR3 nucleotide sequence: TGTGCCAGCAGTGCCGGACTAGCGGGTGATGTGGATACGCAGTATTTT. Translating it yields CASSAGLAGDVDTQYF.

The chain joins TRBV6-5 to TRBJ2-1, with TRBD2 matching 11 bases. Unmatched junction bases numbered 7, after V lost 9 bases and J lost 3 bases. The germline gives CDR1 MNHEY, CDR2 SVGAGI. This CDR3 spans 15 amino acids. The CDR3 loop is CASVPGLAGYNEQFF. In nucleotides, the CDR3 is TGTGCCAGTGTCCCCGGACTAGCGGGCTACAATGAGCAGTTCTTC.

The V call is TRBV7-9, the J call TRBJ1-2; tentative D call: TRBD1 (5 bases). The CDR3 loop spans 13 amino acids. V lost 4 bases and J lost 5, with 11 bases in between. The germline V gene encodes CDR1 SEHNR and CDR2 FQNEAQ (reference sequence). The CDR3 is CASSYGTSYGYTF. The CDR3 DNA reads TGTGCCAGCAGCTATGGGACTTCGTATGGCTACACCTTC. Full variable domain (remainder filled in from reference TRBV7-9 and TRBJ1-2): DTGVSQNPRHKITKRGQNVTFRCDPISEHNRLYWYRQTLGQGPEFLTYFQNEAQLEKSRLLSDRFSAERPKGSFSTLEIQRTEQGDSAMYLCASSYGTSYGYTFGSGTRLTVV.

V gene TRBV5-1 combines with J gene TRBJ2-7; D possibly corresponds to TRBD2 (6 bases). Germline V lookup: CDR1 SGHRS, CDR2 YFSETQ. The length of the CDR3 is 14 residues. The germline V and J ends were trimmed by 5 bases and 0 bases, with 12 bases remaining between them. CDR3 DNA sequence: TGCGCCAGCAGTCCGGGACTCATCTCCTACGAGCAGTACTTC. Residues: CASSPGLISYEQYF.

The CDR3 DNA reads TGTGCCAGCAGCCCAAGACTAGCGGGAATTTACAATGAGCAGTTCTTC. Its protein product is CASSPRLAGIYNEQFF. This rearrangement joins TRBV11-2 to TRBJ2-1; 11 nucleotides agree with TRBD2. This CDR3 spans 16 amino acids. With 5 bases clipped from V and 4 bases from J, the junction kept 7 bases outside the gene matches. Germline-derived CDR1 and CDR2 are SGHAT and FQNNGV.

The V gene is TRBV2, the J gene TRBJ2-1, with 11 bases matching TRBD1. Unmatched junction bases numbered 3, after V lost 7 bases and J lost 7 bases. The CDR3 length is 13 residues. CDR1 SNHLY and CDR2 FYNNEI come from the germline V gene. CDR3 region: CASTDRGPNEQFF. The CDR3 region has the DNA TGTGCCAGCACGGACAGGGGGCCGAATGAGCAGTTCTTC.

The chain is built from TRBV7-9 and TRBJ1-1, with 11 bases matching TRBD1. V lost 4 bases and J lost 4; bases outside the gene matches: 8. Germline V gives CDR1 SEHNR, CDR2 FQNEAQ (reference sequence). The CDR3 extends over 16 amino acids. DNA for the CDR3: TGTGCCAGCAGCTCGGACAGGGGGCTGATTGGCACTGAAGCTTTCTTT. Its translation: CASSSDRGLIGTEAFF.

V is TRBV19 and J is TRBJ2-4, with D possibly TRBD2 on 5 matching bases. The CDR3 is 16 amino acids. V lost 4 bases, J lost 0 bases, and 13 bases lay in between. Germline loops: CDR1 LNHDA, CDR2 SQIVND (reference sequence). The CDR3 DNA sequence: TGTGCCAGTAGTACGGACGGGGTCCTAGCCAAAAACATTCAGTACTTC. It translates to CASSTDGVLAKNIQYF.

V is TRBV5-1 and J is TRBJ1-4; D is ambiguous. Trimming took off 0 bases at V and 4 bases at J, with 16 bases between the two ends. The CDR3 loop spans 17 amino acids. Germline CDR1 SGHRS, CDR2 YFSETQ. The CDR3 loop reads CASSLGRRADYNEKLFF. For the CDR3, the DNA is TGCGCCAGCAGCTTGGGGCGGCGGGCAGATTATAATGAAAAACTGTTTTTT.

This chain links TRBV4-1 with TRBJ2-2, with no clear D. Trimming stripped 4 bases from V and 0 bases from J, with 12 bases between. The germline V gene encodes CDR1 MGHRA and CDR2 YSYEKL. The CDR3 covers 16 residues. CDR3 amino acids: CASSPHGSANTGELFF. The CDR3 DNA sequence: TGCGCCAGCAGCCCGCATGGCAGCGCGAACACCGGGGAGCTGTTTTTT.

The chain is built from TRBV5-4 and TRBJ2-7; 14 nucleotides match TRBD2. J lost 2 bases, V lost 4 bases, and 8 bases had no gene match. Germline V CDR1 and CDR2: SGHNT, YYREEE (reference sequence). This CDR3 comprises 17 residues. CDR3 residues: CASSIQGGLAGAYEQYF. The DNA of the CDR3 is TGTGCCAGCAGCATCCAGGGGGGACTAGCGGGGGCCTACGAGCAGTACTTC.

This clone was recorded only once. The genes are TRBV2 and TRBJ2-2; 8 bases are shared with TRBD2. The germline V gene has CDR1 SNHLY and CDR2 FYNNEI. V shed 6 bases, J shed 6 bases, and the junction held 12 bases outside the gene matches. The CDR3 contains 16 residues. Here the CDR3 DNA reads TGTGCCAGCAGGGGGTGGGAGCGGGAGAGAGCCGGGGAGCTGTTTTTT. Protein sequence: CASRGWERERAGELFF.